The 26 T cell receptor beta chains in this list originate from one sample, sequenced in a study of blood T cell repertoires in COVID-19. Libraries were prepared by immunoSEQ multiplex PCR; TCRdb keeps only in-frame clonotypes and omits some of them. The table lists around 230,000 clones, about four fifths of them singletons. Sequenced: peripheral blood. These receptors came from a woman aged 45-60 years with acute or convalescent COVID-19.

This rearrangement joins TRBV27 to TRBJ1-2; TRBD1 agrees at 9 bases. Germline V gives CDR1 MNHEY, CDR2 SMNVEV (reference sequence). The V gene end was trimmed by 2 bases and the J gene end by 3 bases; junction bases not matched to a gene: 7. The CDR3 sequence is 16 residues long. CDR3 region: CASSLGGGQGYYGYTF. CDR3 sequence (DNA): TGTGCCAGCAGTTTAGGGGGGGGACAGGGTTACTATGGCTACACCTTC.

This chain joins TRBV24-1 and TRBJ2-3; 7 bases align to TRBD2. There are 15 residues in the CDR3. Germline-derived CDR1 and CDR2 are KGHDR and SFDVKD. V was clipped by 2 bases and J by 0 bases; unmatched bases: 1. CDR3 loop: CATSDWTSSTDTQYF. DNA for the CDR3: TGTGCCACCAGTGATTGGACTAGTAGCACAGATACGCAGTATTTT.

This CDR3 reads CASRSGTSSYEQYF. CDR3 nucleotides: TGTGCCAGCCGTAGCGGGACGAGCTCCTACGAGCAGTACTTC. The chain recombines TRBV28 with TRBJ2-7; TRBD2 matches 8 bases. Germline loops: CDR1 MDHEN, CDR2 SYDVKM. The V gene end was trimmed by 8 bases and the J gene end by 0 bases; junction bases not matched to a gene: 6. The CDR3 runs 14 residues.

The chain links TRBV2 to TRBJ1-5; 12 bases map to TRBD1. CDR1 SNHLY and CDR2 FYNNEI come from the germline V gene. Unmatched junction bases numbered 9, after V lost 8 bases and J lost 7 bases. CDR3 length: 15 amino acids. CDR3: CASAGTGGVYQPQHF. In DNA form, the CDR3 reads TGTGCCAGCGCCGGGACAGGGGGCGTTTACCAGCCCCAGCATTTT.

The chain recombines TRBV5-1 with TRBJ1-2; D remains unclear. The CDR3 spans 14 residues. Germline V gene lookup returns CDR1 SGHRS and CDR2 YFSETQ. With 2 bases removed from V and 7 bases from J, the gap between germline ends came to 15 bases. In DNA, the CDR3 is TGCGCCAGCAGCTTCGGGAGGGAGGGTGCTGGCTACACCTTC. It specifies CASSFGREGAGYTF.

The chain has TRBV6-1 and TRBJ1-2, with D hard to call. The length of the CDR3 is 13 residues. Germline CDR1 is MNHNS and CDR2 is SASEGT. V gave up 3 bases and J gave up 2 bases, with 7 bases separating them. The CDR3 spells CASSEPTNYGYTF. CDR3 coding DNA: TGTGCCAGCAGTGAGCCGACAAACTATGGCTACACCTTC.

This sequence joins TRBV21-1 and TRBJ2-7; TRBD2, as called in the table, went unchecked against the DNA. TRBV21-1 is listed as a pseudogene. The CDR3 is made up of 16 amino acids. The CDR3 is CASTQRSSGSINEQYF. CDR3 DNA sequence: TGTGCCAGCACCCAAAGAAGTAGCGGGAGTATAAACGAGCAGTACTTC.

The V gene is TRBV5-1, the J gene TRBJ2-1; TRBD2 matches 7 bases. V gave up 4 bases and J gave up 8 bases; unmatched junction bases: 15. CDR1 and CDR2 (germline): SGHRS, YFSETQ. This CDR3 contains 16 residues. CDR3: CASSPLGSGSFDEQFF. CDR3 in DNA: TGCGCCAGCAGCCCCCTGGGTAGCGGGTCTTTCGATGAGCAGTTCTTC.

This clone is a singleton in its sample. The chain is built from TRBV2 and TRBJ2-5; TRBD1 agrees at 10 bases. V dropped 5 bases and J dropped 4; count of bases not matched to a gene: 4. This CDR3 has 14 residues. Germline CDR1 SNHLY, CDR2 FYNNEI. CDR3 residues: CASSLTGGAETQYF. The CDR3 DNA sequence: TGTGCCAGCAGTTTGACAGGGGGCGCAGAGACCCAGTACTTC.

In this sample, this clone turned up a few times. The chain couples TRBV7-8 to TRBJ1-1, with TRBD1 matching over 7 bases. The length of the CDR3 is 15 residues. The germline gives CDR1 SGHVS, CDR2 FQNEAQ. The V segment lost 5 bases and the J segment 3 bases; nucleotides outside the gene matches: 9. The CDR3 is CASSRGGLGDTEAFF. DNA of the CDR3: TGTGCCAGCAGCCGAGGGGGCTTAGGGGACACTGAAGCTTTCTTT.

V usage is TRBV18 and J usage is TRBJ2-2; 8 nucleotides line up with TRBD1. Trimming at V came to 3 bases and at J to 0 bases, leaving 3 bases not matched to a gene. The germline V gene encodes CDR1 KGHSH and CDR2 LQKENI. The CDR3 totals 16 residues. The CDR3 spells CASSPGQVANTGELFF. Here the CDR3 DNA reads TGTGCCAGCTCACCGGGACAGGTCGCGAACACCGGGGAGCTGTTTTTT.

This rearrangement joins TRBV15 to TRBJ2-7, with 9 bases matching TRBD1. CDR1 LNHNV and CDR2 YYDKDF come from the germline V gene (reference sequence). The CDR3 length is 17 residues. V trimming: 0 bases; J trimming: 6 bases; junction bases outside the gene matches: 12. The CDR3 here is CATSRDWSPGQGTEQYF. The CDR3 DNA sequence: TGTGCCACCAGCAGAGATTGGTCCCCGGGACAGGGAACCGAGCAGTACTTC.

The V gene is TRBV7-6, the J gene TRBJ2-5; possibly TRBD2 for D (6 bases). Germline V gives CDR1 SGHVS, CDR2 FNYEAQ. The germline V and J ends were trimmed by 1 base and 0 bases, with 12 bases remaining between them. The CDR3 is 16 residues long. CDR3 protein: CASSLVQGGDQETQYF. The DNA for the CDR3 is TGTGCCAGCAGCTTAGTCCAGGGAGGTGACCAAGAGACCCAGTACTTC.

This clone came up once. The chain employs TRBV7-9 and TRBJ2-7; 10 bases align to TRBD2. CDR3 size: 18 residues. The junction had 10 bases not matched to a gene; V was cut back by 2 bases and J by 0 bases. CDR1 is SEHNR and CDR2 is FQNEAQ in the germline V gene (reference sequence). The CDR3 DNA sequence: TGTGCCAGCAGCTTATATGGACTAGCGGCATATAGCTCCTACGAGCAGTACTTC. This gives the protein CASSLYGLAAYSSYEQYF. Looking up the rest from reference TRBV7-9 and TRBJ2-7 gives the full variable domain: DTGVSQNPRHKITKRGQNVTFRCDPISEHNRLYWYRQTLGQGPEFLTYFQNEAQLEKSRLLSDRFSAERPKGSFSTLEIQRTEQGDSAMYLCASSLYGLAAYSSYEQYFGPGTRLTVT.

This clone was recorded a few times. The genes are TRBV15 and TRBJ2-1; 7 nucleotides align to TRBD2. With V trimmed by 3 bases and J by 8 bases, 10 bases remained unmatched. Germline CDR1 reads LNHNV; CDR2 reads YYDKDF (reference sequence). CDR3 length equals 15 residues. CDR3 sequence reads: CATSRALGEGDEQFF. Written as DNA, the CDR3 is TGTGCCACCAGCAGGGCCCTAGGGGAGGGAGATGAGCAGTTCTTC.

This chain connects TRBV7-9 to TRBJ1-1; D is possibly TRBD1 (5 bases). The CDR3 is made up of 13 amino acids. The V and J ends lost 6 bases and 0 bases respectively, with 8 bases between them. Per the germline V gene, CDR1 is SEHNR and CDR2 is FQNEAQ (reference sequence). The CDR3 bases are TGTGCCAGCAGTTTGGACATGAACACTGAAGCTTTCTTT. Its translation is CASSLDMNTEAFF.

This sequence joins TRBV28 and TRBJ2-1, with TRBD1 matching over 9 bases. This CDR3 comprises 14 residues. The germline CDR1 and CDR2 sequences are MDHEN and SYDVKM. J was trimmed by 9 bases and V by 9 bases; bases with no gene match: 12. The CDR3 loop reads CASIRDRAIGEQFF. In nucleotides, the CDR3 is TGTGCCAGTATTCGGGACAGGGCAATCGGTGAGCAGTTCTTC.

This chain joins TRBV12-5 and TRBJ1-4; 7 bases map to TRBD1. Germline values: CDR1 LGHNT, CDR2 FRNRAP. V was clipped by 4 bases and J by 7 bases; unmatched bases: 6. The CDR3 spans 14 residues. The CDR3 coding sequence is TGTGCTAGTGGTTCAGTACCAGGGGGTGAAAAACTGTTTTTT. It yields the protein CASGSVPGGEKLFF.

The CDR3 nucleotides are TGTGCCAGTAAGCGGGACCCTGGAACCGGGGAGCTGTTTTTT. It yields the protein CASKRDPGTGELFF. The chain combines TRBV6-5 with TRBJ2-2; 7 nucleotides agree with TRBD2. Germline V gene data show CDR1 as MNHEY and CDR2 as SVGAGI. The CDR3 is 14 amino acids. V lost 9 bases to trimming and J lost 5 bases; unmatched junction nucleotides: 9.

This clone was detected many times. The chain joins TRBV2 to TRBJ2-7; 9 nucleotides line up with TRBD1. This CDR3 comprises 14 residues. Germline V CDR1 and CDR2: SNHLY, FYNNEI. V shed 6 bases, J shed 1 base, and the junction held 4 bases outside the gene matches. The CDR3 DNA sequence: TGTGCCAGCAGCCGACAGGGGGAGTCCTACGAGCAGTACTTC. Protein: CASSRQGESYEQYF.

The rearrangement links TRBV15 to TRBJ2-3; TRBD2 matches 10 bases. CDR1 LNHNV and CDR2 YYDKDF come from the germline V gene (reference sequence). V trimming: 1 base; J trimming: 3 bases; junction bases outside the gene matches: 4. The CDR3 runs to 16 residues. CDR3 coding DNA: TGTGCCACCAGCAGAGCTAGCGGGAGTATAACAGATACGCAGTATTTT. Protein: CATSRASGSITDTQYF.

The chain is built from TRBV3-1 (or the pseudogene TRBV3-2) and TRBJ2-7; D remains ambiguous. This CDR3 contains 15 residues. CDR1 is LGHDT, CDR2 YNNKEL, per germline (reference sequence). Trimming removed 1 base at V and 2 bases at J, with 12 bases between. The CDR3 bases are TGTGCCAGCAGCCAAGGGTCCAACTATCCCTACGAGCAGTACTTC. It is translated as CASSQGSNYPYEQYF.

The table lists this clone with a few counts. This chain uses TRBV6-5 with TRBJ2-5; the D gene is possibly TRBD1 (7 bases). CDR1 is MNHEY, CDR2 SVGAGI, per germline. This CDR3 is built from 14 residues. Between the trimmed V and J ends, which lost 4 bases and 6 bases, there was a span of 15 bases. This chain's CDR3 is CASSFGGGRKTQYF. CDR3 nucleotides: TGTGCCAGCAGTTTTGGAGGGGGCAGAAAGACCCAGTACTTC.

This chain uses TRBV25-1 with TRBJ1-2; 7 bases fit TRBD1. CDR3 size: 15 residues. From germline, CDR1 is MGHDK and CDR2 SYGVNS. V lost 4 bases, J lost 2 bases, and 7 bases stayed unmatched. The CDR3 region is CASSGARGLNYGYTF. The CDR3 DNA follows: TGTGCCAGCAGTGGAGCAAGGGGGCTGAACTATGGCTACACCTTC.

This chain links TRBV5-1 with TRBJ2-7, with TRBD1 matching over 10 bases. Germline V gives CDR1 SGHRS, CDR2 YFSETQ. The CDR3 is made up of 14 amino acids. The V segment lost 3 bases and the J segment 2 bases; nucleotides outside the gene matches: 2. CDR3 nucleotide sequence: TGCGCCAGCAGCTGGGGACAGGGGACCTACGAGCAGTACTTC. Its protein product is CASSWGQGTYEQYF. Supplemented by reference TRBV5-1 and TRBJ2-7, the full variable domain reads KAGVTQTPRYLIKTRGQQVTLSCSPISGHRSVSWYQQTPGQGLQFLFEYFSETQRNKGNFPGRFSGRQFSNSRSEMNVSTLELGDSALYLCASSWGQGTYEQYFGPGTRLTVT.

This clone came up once. The chain combines TRBV11-2 with TRBJ2-1; D may be TRBD2 (5 bases). Germline CDR1 SGHAT, CDR2 FQNNGV. The CDR3 extends over 14 amino acids. V dropped 6 bases and J dropped 10 bases, with 19 bases sitting between them. DNA of the CDR3: TGTGCCAGCAGGTCGCTCATCGGGAAATGGGAGCAGTTCTTC. This translates into CASRSLIGKWEQFF. The variable domain in full, with the rest retrieved from reference TRBV11-2 and TRBJ2-1, is EAGVAQSPRYKIIEKRQSVAFWCNPISGHATLYWYQQILGQGPKLLIQFQNNGVVDDSQLPKDRFSAERLKGVDSTLKIQPAKLEDSAVYLCASRSLIGKWEQFFGPGTRLTVL.